The clone carrying this T cell receptor beta chain was picked up one time. Its target is unknown. Reverse transcription used about 0.45 to 1 ug RNA and random hexamers. Amplification of the TCR beta CDR3 was carried out by immunoSEQ multiplex PCR, which spanned a total of 54 Vbeta and 13 Jbeta segments. TCRdb processed the immunoSEQ multiplex PCR reads anew with MiXCR; each CDR3 protein has one entry. The repertoire holds some 180,000 distinct CDR3 sequences, 90% to 95% seen once, with 0.09% to 0.1% in the top ten. In germline, CDR1 is SEHNR, CDR2 FQNEAQ (reference sequence). The CDR3 runs 15 residues. V was pared by 7 bases and J by 5 bases, with 20 bases between. Sequencing targeted TCR beta in T cells from blood (CD8+ and CD4+). TEMRA cells were FACS-enriched, unlike CD8+ and CD4+ T cells, which were negatively isolated. The data were obtained in a study of CD8 T cells in Susac syndrome. Findings of the study overall: There was no clonal expansion in the CD4+ T cell repertoires of Susac syndrome.

This receptor was obtained from a human donor with Susac syndrome. Sequenced: CD4+ T cells from PBMCs. The chain couples TRBV7-9 to TRBJ2-5; D could derive from TRBD1 or TRBD2 (5 bases each). CDR3 in DNA: TGTGCCAGCACCCTGGGGCTAGCCCGAGTCGAGACCCAGTACTTC. It codes for CASTLGLARVETQYF.